Listed below are T cell receptor beta chains from one sample, sequenced in a study of blood T cells in healthy people across ages. One entry per CDR3 protein results from TCRdb running MiXCR on the 5' RACE reads. The sample lists about 1.4 million distinct CDR3 sequences; 45% to 70% were seen once. The sequencing sample was made of blood. These TCRs come from a man between 18 and 29 years old in good health. The CDR3 runs from the conserved cysteine through the conserved F or W.

V: TRBV7-7
CDR3: CASSLAKNTGELFF

V: TRBV20-1
CDR3: CSASGRRSGEQYF

V: TRBV6-5
CDR3: CASSYSGLSPYEQYF

V: TRBV7-7
CDR3: CASSLSLGQGSETQYF

V: TRBV3-1
CDR3: CASSRTRLTNEQYF

V: TRBV7-9
CDR3: CASSLVGGPVYNGQFF

V: TRBV11-2
CDR3: CASSLDSGGPLHF

V: TRBV6-5
CDR3: CASSYGQHTYEQYF

V: TRBV5-6
CDR3: CASSVLGTRNIQYF

V: TRBV13
CDR3: CASSLGDATSHEQFF

V: TRBV15
CDR3: CATSRPSGSTDTQYF

V: TRBV5-6
CDR3: CASSHGRTKETQYF

V: TRBV6-6
CDR3: CASSGSQGKIEAFF

V: TRBV10-3
CDR3: CAISERGTGANSPLHF

V: TRBV29-1
CDR3: CSVPDENYGYTF

V: TRBV6-2/TRBV6-3
CDR3: CASSRGRDNQPQHF